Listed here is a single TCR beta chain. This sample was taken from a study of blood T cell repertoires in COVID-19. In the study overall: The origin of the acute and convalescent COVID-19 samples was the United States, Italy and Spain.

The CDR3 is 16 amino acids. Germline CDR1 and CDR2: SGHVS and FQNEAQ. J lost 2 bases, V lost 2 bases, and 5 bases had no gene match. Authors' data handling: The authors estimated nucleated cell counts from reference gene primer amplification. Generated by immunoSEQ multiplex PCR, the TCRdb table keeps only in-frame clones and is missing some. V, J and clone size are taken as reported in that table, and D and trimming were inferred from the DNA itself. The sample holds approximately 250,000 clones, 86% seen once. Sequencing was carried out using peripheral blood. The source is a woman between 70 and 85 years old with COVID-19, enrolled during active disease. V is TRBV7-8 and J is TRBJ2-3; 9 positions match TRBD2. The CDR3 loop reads CASSLWRGGITDTQYF. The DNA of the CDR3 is TGTGCCAGCAGCTTATGGCGGGGGGGTATCACAGATACGCAGTATTTT.